The T cell receptor (beta chain) under discussion was sequenced for a study of T cell changes during pregnancy in multiple sclerosis. Germline CDR1 is MNHEY and CDR2 is SVGAGI. Trimming cost V 8 bases and J 2 bases, with 15 bases left between them. The CDR3 is 14 amino acids. Here immunoSEQ multiplex PCR was the method, and the copy in TCRdb shows in-frame clones only, minus some. The data contain nearly 70,000 clones, 92% of them seen just once; the ten biggest clones take up over 1.3%. The material sequenced was peripheral blood, taken in the second trimester of pregnancy. This TCR was sampled from a female donor in good health, enrolled as a control in a pregnancy study. The rearrangement joins TRBV6-5 to TRBJ1-2; D is possibly TRBD1 (5 bases). CDR3 region: CASAGTDFNYGYTF. In nucleotides, the CDR3 is TGTGCCAGCGCGGGGACGGACTTCAACTATGGCTACACCTTC.